These 30 T cell receptor beta chains were all obtained from the same sample, sequenced in a study of blood T cell repertoires in COVID-19. TCRdb's copy holds only in-frame clones and misses some; the assay was immunoSEQ multiplex PCR. The table has under 150,000 clones, 90% seen once; the top ten hold about 4.5%. The specimen was peripheral blood. The receptors stem from a woman between 50 and 59 years old with acute or convalescent COVID-19.

The chain joins TRBV19 to TRBJ2-5; D may be TRBD1 (7 bases). CDR3 length equals 15 residues. V lost 5 bases to trimming and J lost 5 bases, with 18 bases between them. Germline assignment: CDR1 LNHDA and CDR2 SQIVND (reference sequence). The CDR3 protein is CASSSLPGGSETQYF. The CDR3 bases are TGTGCCAGTAGTTCCCTACCAGGGGGGTCGGAGACCCAGTACTTC. The whole variable domain, remainder taken from reference TRBV19 and TRBJ2-5, is DGGITQSPKYLFRKEGQNVTLSCEQNLNHDAMYWYRQDPGQGLRLIYYSQIVNDFQKGDIAEGYSVSREKKESFPLTVTSAQKNPTAFYLCASSSLPGGSETQYFGPGTRLLVL.

The chain has TRBV27 and TRBJ2-7, with TRBD1 matching 10 bases. V lost 5 bases and J lost 6; bases outside the gene matches: 4. Per germline, CDR1 MNHEY and CDR2 SMNVEV (reference sequence). The CDR3 spans 13 residues. The CDR3 here is CASSGTGVSEQYF. CDR3 nucleotide sequence: TGTGCCAGCAGTGGGACAGGGGTCTCCGAGCAGTACTTC.

V usage is TRBV4-3 and J usage is TRBJ1-3; D is unclear. The CDR3 extends over 15 amino acids. Germline V gene lookup returns CDR1 LGHNA and CDR2 YSLEER. The ends were cut back, 3 bases at V and 0 bases at J, with 9 bases in the middle. The CDR3 sequence is CASSQGLASGNTIYF. CDR3 nucleotides: TGCGCCAGCAGCCAGGGCCTCGCCTCTGGAAACACCATATATTTT.

The chain is built from TRBV11-3 and TRBJ2-2; TRBD2 might be the D (6 bases). CDR3 length: 14 residues. V was pared by 6 bases and J by 2 bases, with 10 bases between. Looked up from germline, CDR1 is SGHNT and CDR2 is YENEEA. The CDR3: CASRLEGNTGELFF. The CDR3 nucleotides read TGTGCCAGCAGACTGGAGGGCAACACCGGGGAGCTGTTTTTT.

The genes are TRBV2 and TRBJ1-1; 8 positions agree with TRBD1. Germline CDR1 SNHLY, CDR2 FYNNEI. This CDR3 region has 14 residues. Germline trimming cut 5 bases from V and 0 bases from J; bases unmatched to any gene: 2. This CDR3 reads CASSQQGVNTEAFF. CDR3 nucleotides: TGTGCCAGCAGTCAACAGGGGGTGAACACTGAAGCTTTCTTT.

This clone came up once. V is TRBV11-2 and J is TRBJ1-6; D is perhaps TRBD1 (5 bases). CDR1 is SGHAT, CDR2 FQNNGV, per germline. This CDR3 contains 16 residues. V was clipped by 5 bases and J by 6 bases, with 17 bases between them. The CDR3 is CASSLQGPSGNSPLHF. Written as DNA, the CDR3 is TGTGCCAGCAGCCTCCAGGGCCCTTCGGGTAATTCACCCCTCCACTTT.

The chain links TRBV28 to TRBJ2-7; no clear D. The CDR3 is 12 residues long. The germline V gene has CDR1 MDHEN and CDR2 SYDVKM. The V end was cut by 6 bases, the J end by 0 bases, with 6 bases between. CDR3 DNA sequence: TGTGCCAGCAGCTTTAGCTCCTACGAGCAGTACTTC. Amino acid sequence: CASSFSSYEQYF.

V gene TRBV15 combines with J gene TRBJ1-1; 7 nucleotides line up with TRBD1. Per the germline V gene, CDR1 is LNHNV and CDR2 is YYDKDF (reference sequence). This CDR3 region has 16 residues. Trimming removed 3 bases from V and 4 bases from J; junction bases left unmatched: 11. CDR3 coding DNA: TGTGCCACCAGCAGGGGGTCAGGGGGGTTCGGCACTGAAGCTTTCTTT. Translated, it gives CATSRGSGGFGTEAFF.

The chain uses TRBV11-2 and TRBJ2-5; 8 positions agree with TRBD2. The CDR3 runs to 16 residues. Germline V CDR1 and CDR2: SGHAT, FQNNGV. J gave up 5 bases and V 5 bases, and 13 bases lay outside the gene matches. CDR3 residues: CASSPFSAGARETQYF. The CDR3 coding sequence is TGTGCCAGCAGCCCCTTTTCAGCGGGGGCGCGGGAGACCCAGTACTTC.

V usage is TRBV7-9 and J usage is TRBJ2-3; unclear D gene. The CDR3 has 14 residues. Germline V lookup: CDR1 SEHNR, CDR2 FQNEAQ (reference sequence). V was clipped by 3 bases and J by 2 bases, with 9 bases between them. In DNA form, the CDR3 reads TGTGCCAGCAGCTTTTTTGGCTTCACAGATACGCAGTATTTT. Encoded protein: CASSFFGFTDTQYF.

J is TRBJ1-1 and V is TRBV19, with a tentative D call TRBD1 (6 bases). Germline V gives CDR1 LNHDA, CDR2 SQIVND (reference sequence). This CDR3 is built from 13 residues. Trimming pared 6 bases from V and 1 base from J, leaving 9 bases between. The CDR3 DNA follows: TGTGCCAGTAGCTCGGGACAGAACACTGAAGCTTTCTTT. This translates into CASSSGQNTEAFF.

This chain uses TRBV3-1 (or the pseudogene TRBV3-2) with TRBJ2-2; TRBD1 matches 10 bases. Trimming cost V 4 bases and J 3 bases; bases outside gene matches: 2. This CDR3 contains 15 residues. CDR1 and CDR2 from the germline V gene are LGHDT and YNNKEL (reference sequence). The CDR3 DNA reads TGTGCCAGCAGCCCCGGGACAGGGGACACCGGGGAGCTGTTTTTT. Translating it yields CASSPGTGDTGELFF.

The rearrangement uses TRBV2 and TRBJ1-1; D possibly corresponds to TRBD1 (5 bases). The V gene's germline CDR1 is SNHLY and CDR2 FYNNEI. CDR3 size: 14 residues. V lost 2 bases and J lost 4, with 11 bases in between. The CDR3 is CASSETLGATEAFF. CDR3 bases: TGTGCCAGCAGTGAAACTCTAGGGGCCACTGAAGCTTTCTTT.

The chain is built from TRBV2 and TRBJ2-2; D may be TRBD2 (6 bases). CDR3 length: 14 amino acids. Germline lookup yields CDR1 SNHLY and CDR2 FYNNEI. The V end lost 10 bases, the J end lost 6 bases, and 18 bases lay between the germline ends. The CDR3 DNA reads TGTGCCACCACGGTCGGGGGTAATGCCGGGGAGCTGTTTTTT. It codes for CATTVGGNAGELFF.

This clone was seen a few times. This chain joins TRBV7-2 and TRBJ2-7, with a tentative D call TRBD1 (6 bases). V lost 5 bases and J 0 bases, leaving 14 bases between the germline ends. CDR1 and CDR2 (germline): SGHTA, FQGNSA. The CDR3 consists of 15 residues. CDR3 DNA sequence: TGTGCCAGCAGCACGGGACACCAAAGCTCCTACGAGCAGTACTTC. It encodes CASSTGHQSSYEQYF.

This clone was seen once. The V call is TRBV25-1, the J call TRBJ1-3; D is undetermined. CDR3 length: 14 residues. The germline V gene has CDR1 MGHDK and CDR2 SYGVNS. V was clipped by 5 bases and J by 0 bases, with 8 bases between them. The CDR3 sequence is CASSKAGSGNTIYF. The CDR3 DNA follows: TGTGCCAGCAGTAAGGCGGGCTCTGGAAACACCATATATTTT. Drawing the rest from reference TRBV25-1 and TRBJ1-3, the complete variable domain is EADIYQTPRYLVIGTGKKITLECSQTMGHDKMYWYQQDPGMELHLIHYSYGVNSTEKGDLSSESTVSRIRTEHFPLTLESARPSHTSQYLCASSKAGSGNTIYFGEGSWLTVV.

The gene calls are TRBV9 and TRBJ2-5; possibly TRBD1 for D (6 bases). Germline-derived CDR1 and CDR2 are SGDLS and YYNGEE. CDR3 size: 15 residues. Trimming shortened V by 0 bases and J by 5 bases, and 14 bases separated the two germline ends. Here the CDR3 DNA reads TGTGCCAGCAGCGTAGGGTCAGGGGTAGAGGAGACCCAGTACTTC. It is translated as CASSVGSGVEETQYF.

The chain combines TRBV15 with TRBJ2-1, with 7 bases matching TRBD2. CDR3 length: 16 residues. Germline V lookup: CDR1 LNHNV, CDR2 YYDKDF (reference sequence). With V trimmed by 0 bases and J by 2 bases, 4 bases remained unmatched. CDR3 residues: CATSRDGGGTYNEQFF. CDR3 DNA sequence: TGTGCCACCAGCAGAGATGGGGGGGGGACCTACAATGAGCAGTTCTTC.

The chain combines TRBV7-9 with TRBJ1-2, with D maybe TRBD1 (6 bases). Germline lookup yields CDR1 SEHNR and CDR2 FQNEAQ (reference sequence). V was cut by 5 bases and J by 6 bases, with 16 bases left in between. CDR3 length: 14 amino acids. This CDR3 is CASSPLVGGHGYTF. The CDR3 region has the DNA TGTGCCAGCAGCCCACTGGTTGGGGGCCATGGCTACACCTTC.

Written as DNA, the CDR3 is TGTGCCAGCAGTTTTGCGGGAGGCAGGGAGCAGTTCTTC. Its protein product is CASSFAGGREQFF. The genes are TRBV28 and TRBJ2-1; TRBD2 aligns across 8 bases. CDR1 and CDR2 from the germline V gene are MDHEN and SYDVKM. The CDR3 extends over 13 amino acids. V lost 3 bases to trimming and J lost 10 bases; unmatched junction nucleotides: 5.

This sequence joins TRBV4-2 and TRBJ1-3; no clear D. Germline V lookup: CDR1 LGHNA, CDR2 YNFKEQ. CDR3 length: 13 amino acids. The V end was cut by 4 bases, the J end by 8 bases, with 12 bases between. The CDR3 sequence: CASSPKSRDTIYF. The CDR3 DNA reads as TGTGCCAGCAGCCCTAAAAGTCGGGACACCATATATTTT.

The chain's CDR3 is CASSPPSGSYEQYF. For the CDR3, the DNA is TGTGCCAGCTCACCCCCTAGCGGCTCCTACGAGCAGTACTTC. V gene TRBV18 combines with J gene TRBJ2-7; 7 bases are shared with TRBD2. There are 14 residues in the CDR3. The V gene's germline CDR1 is KGHSH and CDR2 LQKENI. V shed 3 bases, J shed 0 bases, and the junction held 2 bases outside the gene matches.

The chain employs TRBV30 and TRBJ1-1; D is uncertain. The germline V gene encodes CDR1 GTSNPN and CDR2 SVGIG (reference sequence). This CDR3 region has 13 residues. Deletions cut 2 bases from V and 0 bases from J, with 7 bases between. The CDR3 DNA reads as TGTGCCTGGAGTCGTACAGTGAACACTGAAGCTTTCTTT. It translates to CAWSRTVNTEAFF.

The gene calls are TRBV5-6 and TRBJ2-3; 8 bases line up with TRBD1. From germline, CDR1 is SGHDT and CDR2 YYEEEE. V lost 1 base and J lost 6; bases outside the gene matches: 13. This CDR3 region has 17 residues. The CDR3: CASSLSSQGAEADTQYF. CDR3 in DNA: TGTGCCAGCAGCTTGTCATCTCAGGGGGCAGAAGCGGATACGCAGTATTTT.

The chain employs TRBV28 and TRBJ1-2, with 7 nucleotides matching TRBD1. V lost 10 bases and J lost 8; bases outside the gene matches: 13. Germline V CDR1 and CDR2: MDHEN, SYDVKM. This CDR3 is 13 amino acids long. The CDR3 here is CATLDRAASGYTF. The CDR3 coding sequence is TGTGCCACCCTAGACAGGGCAGCCTCGGGCTACACCTTC.

This rearrangement joins TRBV4-1 to TRBJ1-5, with D possibly being TRBD1 (5 bases). The CDR3 totals 15 residues. The V gene lost 6 bases and the J gene lost 4 bases, with 16 bases spanning the gap. CDR1 MGHRA and CDR2 YSYEKL come from the germline V gene. This CDR3 reads CASRPRTGGNQPQHF. CDR3 sequence (DNA): TGCGCCAGCAGACCTCGGACCGGGGGTAATCAGCCCCAGCATTTT.

The chain combines TRBV6-2 or TRBV6-3 with TRBJ2-3; D remains ambiguous. The CDR3 length is 16 residues. Germline CDR1 MNHEY, CDR2 SVGEGT. Trimming shortened V by 0 bases and J by 0 bases, and 10 bases separated the two germline ends. CDR3 coding DNA: TGTGCCAGCAGTTACTCCCCTAACCTAAGCACAGATACGCAGTATTTT. As protein: CASSYSPNLSTDTQYF.

The rearrangement uses TRBV5-8 and TRBJ2-3, with TRBD2 matching over 9 bases. This CDR3 is 15 amino acids long. The junction had 6 bases not matched to a gene; V was cut back by 6 bases and J by 1 base. Germline CDR1 and CDR2: SGHTS and YDEGEE. This CDR3 is CASTRAGGGTDTQYF. The DNA of the CDR3 is TGTGCCAGCACCAGAGCGGGGGGAGGCACAGATACGCAGTATTTT.

The CDR3 DNA follows: TGTGCCAGCAGCCAAGGGAGCGGGAGCTACGAGCAGTACTTC. Translated: CASSQGSGSYEQYF. J is TRBJ2-7 and V is TRBV7-9; 8 positions agree with TRBD2. V lost 5 bases to trimming and J lost 3 bases; unmatched junction nucleotides: 6. The CDR3 is 14 amino acids. Germline assignment: CDR1 SEHNR and CDR2 FQNEAQ (reference sequence). The full variable domain, in which reference TRBV7-9 and TRBJ2-7 provide the parts outside the CDR3, is DTGVSQNPRHKITKRGQNVTFRCDPISEHNRLYWYRQTLGQGPEFLTYFQNEAQLEKSRLLSDRFSAERPKGSFSTLEIQRTEQGDSAMYLCASSQGSGSYEQYFGPGTRLTVT.

About this clone itself: At one end the junction does not follow the germline gene, possibly because of a read error. The chain has TRBV28 and TRBJ2-7, with D perhaps TRBD1 (5 bases). The CDR3 sequence is 12 residues long. Germline V lookup: CDR1 MDHEN, CDR2 SYDVKM. The CDR3 sequence is CASSVLGKTAFF. CDR3 DNA: TGTGCCAGCAGTGTCCTGGGGAAGACAGCCTTTTTC.